The entry below gives a single TCR beta chain sequence along with its context. What it recognizes is unknown. Donors ranged from about 6 to 90 years old and were healthy Caucasians in Russia. The total RNA that was extracted per sample amounted to at least 5 micrograms. The second PCR ran about 6 to 11 cycles with a sample-barcoded 5' primer and J-beta primers. Researchers report that a template-switch adaptor with 12 random nucleotides tagged each cDNA molecule. TCRdb reanalysed the 5' RACE reads using MiXCR and keeps one entry per CDR3 protein. The sample includes about 1.5 million distinct CDR3 sequences, 35% to 45% of them seen just once. This sample is drawn from a study of blood T cells in healthy people across ages. Findings of the study overall: The study could not conclusively compare naive and antigen-experienced cells, given its unsorted PBMCs.

The ends were cut back, 4 bases at V and 5 bases at J, with 11 bases in the middle. The CDR3 sequence is 13 residues long. CDR1 is SGHRS and CDR2 is YFSETQ in the germline V gene. V usage is TRBV5-1 and J usage is TRBJ2-3; D is uncertain. The sample was blood. The receptor was isolated from a woman aged 18-29 years in good health. The CDR3 here is CASSPGPVDTQYF. CDR3 nucleotides: TGCGCCAGCAGCCCTGGACCAGTAGATACGCAGTATTTT.